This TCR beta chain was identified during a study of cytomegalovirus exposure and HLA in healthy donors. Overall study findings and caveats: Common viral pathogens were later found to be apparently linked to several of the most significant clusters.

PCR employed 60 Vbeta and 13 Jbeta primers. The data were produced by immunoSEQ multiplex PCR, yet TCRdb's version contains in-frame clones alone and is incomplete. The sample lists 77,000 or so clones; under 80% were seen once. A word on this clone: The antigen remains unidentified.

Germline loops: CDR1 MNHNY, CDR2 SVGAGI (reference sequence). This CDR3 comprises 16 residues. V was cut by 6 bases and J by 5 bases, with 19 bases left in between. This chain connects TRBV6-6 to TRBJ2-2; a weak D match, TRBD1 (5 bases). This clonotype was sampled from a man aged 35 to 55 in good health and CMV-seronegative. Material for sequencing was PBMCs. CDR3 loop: CASRQRQFRGTGELFF. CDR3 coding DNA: TGTGCCAGCAGGCAAAGACAGTTTAGAGGAACCGGGGAGCTGTTTTTT.